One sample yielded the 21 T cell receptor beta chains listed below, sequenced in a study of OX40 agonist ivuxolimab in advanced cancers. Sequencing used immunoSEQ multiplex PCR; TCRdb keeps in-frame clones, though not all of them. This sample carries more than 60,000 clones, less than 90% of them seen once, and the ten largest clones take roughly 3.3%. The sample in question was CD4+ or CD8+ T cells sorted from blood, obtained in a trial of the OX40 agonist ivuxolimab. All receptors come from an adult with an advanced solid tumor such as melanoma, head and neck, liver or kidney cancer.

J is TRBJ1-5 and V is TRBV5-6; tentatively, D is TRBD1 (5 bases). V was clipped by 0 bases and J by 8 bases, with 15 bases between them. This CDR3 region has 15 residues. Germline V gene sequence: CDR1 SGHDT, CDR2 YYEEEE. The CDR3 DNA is TGTGCCAGCAGCTTGGGGCTGGGGCAGGTCGAGCCCCAGCATTTT. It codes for CASSLGLGQVEPQHF.

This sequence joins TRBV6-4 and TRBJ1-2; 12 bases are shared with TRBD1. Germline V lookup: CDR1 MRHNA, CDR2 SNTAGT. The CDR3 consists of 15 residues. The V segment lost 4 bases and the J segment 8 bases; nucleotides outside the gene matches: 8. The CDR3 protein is CASSGSGQGARGYTF. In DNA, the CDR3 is TGTGCCAGCAGTGGATCGGGACAGGGGGCGCGGGGCTACACCTTC.

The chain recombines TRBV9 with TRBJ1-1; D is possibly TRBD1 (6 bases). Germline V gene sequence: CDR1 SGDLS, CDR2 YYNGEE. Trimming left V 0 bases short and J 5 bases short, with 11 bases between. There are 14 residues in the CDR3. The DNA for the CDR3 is TGTGCCAGCAGCGTAGAGGGGGTTTATACTGAAGCTTTCTTT. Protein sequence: CASSVEGVYTEAFF.

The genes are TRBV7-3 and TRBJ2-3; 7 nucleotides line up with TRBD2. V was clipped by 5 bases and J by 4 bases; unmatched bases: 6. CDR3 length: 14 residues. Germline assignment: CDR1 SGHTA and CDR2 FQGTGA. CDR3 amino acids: CASSPGLKADTQYF. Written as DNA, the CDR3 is TGTGCCAGCAGCCCGGGACTAAAGGCAGATACGCAGTATTTT.

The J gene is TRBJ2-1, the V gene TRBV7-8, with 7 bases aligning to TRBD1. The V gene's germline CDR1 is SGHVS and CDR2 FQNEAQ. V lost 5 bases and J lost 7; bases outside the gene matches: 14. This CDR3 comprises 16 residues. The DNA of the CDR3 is TGTGCCAGCAGCGAAAGGGGGCTCGAACCCGGAAATGAGCAGTTCTTC. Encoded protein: CASSERGLEPGNEQFF.

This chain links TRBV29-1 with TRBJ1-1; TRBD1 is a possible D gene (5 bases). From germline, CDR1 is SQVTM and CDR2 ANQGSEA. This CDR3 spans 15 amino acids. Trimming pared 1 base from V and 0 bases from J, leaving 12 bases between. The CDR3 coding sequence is TGCAGCGTTGAAGCCTCGCGGGGGTTGAACACTGAAGCTTTCTTT. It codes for CSVEASRGLNTEAFF.

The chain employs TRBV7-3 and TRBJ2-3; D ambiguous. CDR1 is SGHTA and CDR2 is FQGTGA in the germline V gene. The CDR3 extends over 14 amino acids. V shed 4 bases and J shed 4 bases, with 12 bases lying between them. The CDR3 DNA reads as TGTGCCAGCAGCTCGCCCGGCGGCCCAGATACGCAGTATTTT. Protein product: CASSSPGGPDTQYF.

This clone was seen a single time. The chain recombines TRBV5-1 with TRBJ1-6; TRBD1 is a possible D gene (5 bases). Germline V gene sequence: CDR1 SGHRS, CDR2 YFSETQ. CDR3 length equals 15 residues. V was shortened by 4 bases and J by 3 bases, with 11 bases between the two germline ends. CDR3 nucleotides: TGCGCCAGCAGCCCGGGACGGAACTATAATTCACCCCTCCACTTT. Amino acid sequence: CASSPGRNYNSPLHF.

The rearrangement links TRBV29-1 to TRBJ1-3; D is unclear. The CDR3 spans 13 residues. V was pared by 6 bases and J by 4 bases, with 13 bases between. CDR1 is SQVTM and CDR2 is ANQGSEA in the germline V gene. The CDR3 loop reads CSVDLKSGNTIYF. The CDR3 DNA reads TGCAGCGTGGACCTTAAATCCGGAAACACCATATATTTT.

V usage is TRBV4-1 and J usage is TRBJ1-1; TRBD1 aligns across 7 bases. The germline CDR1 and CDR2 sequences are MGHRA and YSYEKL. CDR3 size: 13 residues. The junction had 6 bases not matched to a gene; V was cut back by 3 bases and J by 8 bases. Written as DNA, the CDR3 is TGCGCCAGCAGCCACCTGGGGACAGCAGAAGCTTTCTTT. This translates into CASSHLGTAEAFF.

The CDR3 sequence: CAIRNPTGRDTGELFF. In DNA form, the CDR3 reads TGTGCCATCAGGAACCCGACAGGGCGAGACACCGGGGAGCTGTTTTTT. V gene TRBV10-3 combines with J gene TRBJ2-2; 7 positions match TRBD1. The germline CDR1 and CDR2 sequences are ENHRY and SYGVKD. This CDR3 comprises 16 residues. The V and J ends lost 6 bases and 3 bases, in that order; junction bases with no gene match: 10.

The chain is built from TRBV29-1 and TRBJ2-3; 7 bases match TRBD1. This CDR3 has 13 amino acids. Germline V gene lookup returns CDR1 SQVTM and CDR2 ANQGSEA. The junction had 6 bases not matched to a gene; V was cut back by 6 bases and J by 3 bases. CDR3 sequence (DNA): TGCAGCGTCGACAGGGCGCGGACAGATACGCAGTATTTT. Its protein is CSVDRARTDTQYF.

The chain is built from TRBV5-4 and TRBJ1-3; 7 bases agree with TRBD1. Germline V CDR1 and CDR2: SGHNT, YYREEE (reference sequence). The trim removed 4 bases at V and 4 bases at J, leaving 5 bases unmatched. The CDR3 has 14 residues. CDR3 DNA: TGTGCCAGCAGCGTACAGGGGAGAGGAAACACCATATATTTT. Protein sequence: CASSVQGRGNTIYF.

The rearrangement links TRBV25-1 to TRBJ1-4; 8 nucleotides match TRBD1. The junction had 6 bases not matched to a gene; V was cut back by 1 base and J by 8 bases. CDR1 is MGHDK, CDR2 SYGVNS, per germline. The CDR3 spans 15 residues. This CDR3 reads CASSELDREQEKLFF. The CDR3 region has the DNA TGTGCCAGCAGTGAATTGGACAGGGAACAGGAAAAACTGTTTTTT.

Here the CDR3 reads CASSLKQSNQPQHF. CDR3 bases: TGTGCCAGCAGTTTAAAACAATCGAATCAGCCCCAGCATTTT. The chain recombines TRBV27 with TRBJ1-5, with D unresolved. V lost 2 bases and J 4 bases, leaving 9 bases between the germline ends. This CDR3 contains 14 residues. Germline-derived CDR1 and CDR2 are MNHEY and SMNVEV (reference sequence).

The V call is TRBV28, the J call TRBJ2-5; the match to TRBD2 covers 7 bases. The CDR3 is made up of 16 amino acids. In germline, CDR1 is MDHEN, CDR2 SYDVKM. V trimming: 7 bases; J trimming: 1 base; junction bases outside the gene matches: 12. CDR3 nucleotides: TGTGCCAGCACCCTTGGCGAGCGGGGATTCCAAGAGACCCAGTACTTC. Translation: CASTLGERGFQETQYF.

CDR3 protein: CASSRRAGELFF. The CDR3 region has the DNA TGTGCCAGCAGTCGAAGGGCCGGGGAGCTGTTTTTT. The V gene is TRBV28, the J gene TRBJ2-2; D is uncertain. The CDR3 extends over 12 amino acids. The germline V gene encodes CDR1 MDHEN and CDR2 SYDVKM. Between the trimmed V and J ends, which lost 5 bases and 6 bases, there was a span of 7 bases.

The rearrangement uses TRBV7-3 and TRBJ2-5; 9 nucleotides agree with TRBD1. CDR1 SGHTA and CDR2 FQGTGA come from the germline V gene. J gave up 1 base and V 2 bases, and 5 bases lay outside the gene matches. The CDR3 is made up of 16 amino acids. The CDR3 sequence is CASSLYGQGTQETQYF. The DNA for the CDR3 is TGTGCCAGCAGCTTATACGGACAGGGGACCCAAGAGACCCAGTACTTC.

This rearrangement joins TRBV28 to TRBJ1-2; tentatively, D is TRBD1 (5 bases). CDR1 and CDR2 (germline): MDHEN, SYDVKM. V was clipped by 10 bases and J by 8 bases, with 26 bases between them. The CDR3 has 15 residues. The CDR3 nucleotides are TGTGCCACCTCCCTCCCGGCAGGGCTAGCGCGGGGCTACACCTTC. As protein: CATSLPAGLARGYTF.

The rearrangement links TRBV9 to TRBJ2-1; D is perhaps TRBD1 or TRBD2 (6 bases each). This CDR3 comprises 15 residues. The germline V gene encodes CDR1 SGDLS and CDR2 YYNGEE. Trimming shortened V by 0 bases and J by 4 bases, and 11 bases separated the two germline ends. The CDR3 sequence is CASSVGGGGYNEQFF. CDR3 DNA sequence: TGTGCCAGCAGCGTAGGTGGAGGGGGATACAATGAGCAGTTCTTC. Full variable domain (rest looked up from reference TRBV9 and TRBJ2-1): DSGVTQTPKHLITATGQRVTLRCSPRSGDLSVYWYQQSLDQGLQFLIQYYNGEERAKGNILERFSAQQFPDLHSELNLSSLELGDSALYFCASSVGGGGYNEQFFGPGTRLTVL.

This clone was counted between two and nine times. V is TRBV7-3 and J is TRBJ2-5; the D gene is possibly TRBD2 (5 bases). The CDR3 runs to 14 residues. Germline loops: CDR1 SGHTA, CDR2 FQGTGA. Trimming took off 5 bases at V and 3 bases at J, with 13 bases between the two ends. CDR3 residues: CASSPGLTEETQYF. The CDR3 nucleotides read TGTGCCAGCAGCCCGGGGTTGACTGAAGAGACCCAGTACTTC.